The clone carrying this T cell receptor beta chain was picked up a small number of times. Antigen specificity is unknown. The CDR3 sequence is 13 residues long. In germline, CDR1 is SGHVS, CDR2 FQNEAQ. V lost 4 bases and J 5 bases, leaving 9 bases between the germline ends. The donors were all Caucasian adults (living in Nashville, Tennessee). This record comes from a study of shared clonotypes between healthy human individuals. Study-level findings and limits: Compared with memory subsets, naive subsets generally had larger estimated richness.

At a deep level, the assay was run. Every immunoSEQ plate was one replicate of a subset's evenly spread DNA. Generated by immunoSEQ multiplex PCR, the TCRdb table keeps only in-frame clones and is missing some. This sample carries about 1 million clones, around four fifths of them seen once, and the ten largest clones take about 1.5%. Specimen: memory CD4+ T cells sorted from blood. The subset here: CD45RA-negative fraction. This receptor was identified in a man aged 18-30 years in good health. The rearrangement joins TRBV7-8 to TRBJ1-5; D is uncertain. CDR3 DNA sequence: TGTGCCAGCAGCTCCTCTTACGATCAGCCCCAGCATTTT. It codes for CASSSSYDQPQHF. The full variable domain, completed using reference TRBV7-8 and TRBJ1-5, is GAGVSQSPRYKVAKRGQDVALRCDPISGHVSLFWYQQALGQGPEFLTYFQNEAQLDKSGLPSDRFFAERPEGSVSTLKIQRTQQEDSAVYLCASSSSYDQPQHFGDGTRLSIL.